The 24 T cell receptor beta chains given below trace back to one sample, sequenced in a study of control samples from healthy donors and cancer patients. The data were produced by immunoSEQ multiplex PCR, yet TCRdb's version contains in-frame clones alone and is incomplete. Among about 92,000 clones listed, 82% were seen once. Material: blood. The receptor source for this set is a woman aged 55-70 years in good health.

This clone was seen a handful of times. The chain has TRBV5-8 and TRBJ2-5; D is unresolved. Germline V gene data show CDR1 as SGHTS and CDR2 as YDEGEE. The CDR3 has 13 amino acids. Between the trimmed V and J ends, which lost 4 bases and 5 bases, there was a span of 12 bases. DNA for the CDR3: TGTGCCAGCAGCAATTGGGGTCGGGAGACCCAGTACTTC. It translates to CASSNWGRETQYF.

The gene calls are TRBV6-2 or TRBV6-3 and TRBJ1-5; D remains unclear. The ends were cut back, 6 bases at V and 0 bases at J, with 6 bases in the middle. The V gene's germline CDR1 is MNHEY and CDR2 SVGEGT. This CDR3 region has 13 residues. The DNA of the CDR3 is TGTGCCAGCAGCCCTAATAGCAATCAGCCCCAGCATTTT. The encoded protein is CASSPNSNQPQHF.

The CDR3 region has the DNA TGCGCCAGCAGCCTGGGGCAGGCCTCCTACGAGCAGTACTTC. Translated, it gives CASSLGQASYEQYF. The chain is built from TRBV5-1 and TRBJ2-7; D may be TRBD1 (5 bases). The CDR3 is made up of 14 amino acids. Per the germline V gene, CDR1 is SGHRS and CDR2 is YFSETQ. The V and J ends lost 4 bases and 0 bases respectively, with 11 bases between them.

The chain couples TRBV15 to TRBJ2-7; 9 bases line up with TRBD1. V was pared by 7 bases and J by 7 bases, with 5 bases of the junction left unmatched. This CDR3 is 12 amino acids long. Germline CDR1 LNHNV, CDR2 YYDKDF (reference sequence). For the CDR3, the DNA is TGTGCCACCACCGGGACAGGGAGGGAGCAGTACTTC. Its protein product is CATTGTGREQYF.

This clone appeared a few times. The chain is built from TRBV15 and TRBJ2-1; 9 bases are a match to TRBD2. This CDR3 is 15 amino acids long. Trimming removed 6 bases from V and 6 bases from J; junction bases left unmatched: 9. The germline V gene has CDR1 LNHNV and CDR2 YYDKDF (reference sequence). The CDR3 protein is CATRDGLAGINEQFF. The CDR3 DNA reads TGTGCCACCAGGGATGGCCTAGCGGGAATCAATGAGCAGTTCTTC. The complete variable domain, with remaining parts taken from reference TRBV15 and TRBJ2-1, reads DAMVIQNPRYQVTQFGKPVTLSCSQTLNHNVMYWYQQKSSQAPKLLFHYYDKDFNNEADTPDNFQSRRPNTSFCFLDIRSPGLGDTAMYLCATRDGLAGINEQFFGPGTRLTVL.

This clone turned up a few times. This sequence joins TRBV13 and TRBJ2-1; 8 nucleotides align to TRBD2. The germline V gene has CDR1 PRHDT and CDR2 FYEKMQ (reference sequence). This CDR3 has 17 amino acids. V lost 0 bases, J lost 0 bases, and 4 bases stayed unmatched. The CDR3 loop reads CASSLGGGRRSYNEQFF. The CDR3 DNA reads as TGTGCCAGCAGCTTAGGGGGCGGGAGGCGCTCCTACAATGAGCAGTTCTTC.

V usage is TRBV5-4 and J usage is TRBJ2-1; 12 nucleotides line up with TRBD2. Germline V lookup: CDR1 SGHNT, CDR2 YYREEE (reference sequence). The V gene end was trimmed by 0 bases and the J gene end by 12 bases; junction bases not matched to a gene: 13. This CDR3 region has 17 residues. In DNA form, the CDR3 reads TGTGCCAGCAGCTTGGAGAAGTCTAGCGGGGGGGCCTCCAGGCAGTTCTTC. Protein product: CASSLEKSSGGASRQFF.

This clone was counted once. The rearrangement uses TRBV5-1 and TRBJ1-3, with D perhaps TRBD1 (5 bases). CDR3 length equals 15 residues. Germline CDR1 is SGHRS and CDR2 is YFSETQ. Trimming shortened V by 5 bases and J by 5 bases, and 17 bases separated the two germline ends. The CDR3 region is CASRRDGGYRNTIYF. For the CDR3, the DNA is TGCGCCAGCAGAAGGGACGGCGGTTACCGAAACACCATATATTTT. Variable domain in full (rest from reference TRBV5-1 and TRBJ1-3): KAGVTQTPRYLIKTRGQQVTLSCSPISGHRSVSWYQQTPGQGLQFLFEYFSETQRNKGNFPGRFSGRQFSNSRSEMNVSTLELGDSALYLCASRRDGGYRNTIYFGEGSWLTVV.

V is TRBV4-2 and J is TRBJ1-4; D possibly corresponds to TRBD1 (6 bases). The V end was cut by 1 base, the J end by 6 bases, with 9 bases between. CDR1 and CDR2 (germline): LGHNA, YNFKEQ. The CDR3 runs to 14 residues. The CDR3 loop is CASSQGGAHEKLFF. The CDR3 region has the DNA TGTGCCAGCAGCCAAGGGGGGGCACATGAAAAACTGTTTTTT.

V usage is TRBV7-9 and J usage is TRBJ2-7; 9 bases match TRBD1. The germline V gene encodes CDR1 SEHNR and CDR2 FQNEAQ (reference sequence). The J segment lost 7 bases and the V segment lost 5 bases, leaving 12 bases of the junction unmatched. The CDR3 sequence is 15 residues long. The CDR3 here is CASSLQRGQGKEQYF. The CDR3 region has the DNA TGTGCCAGCAGCCTACAACGAGGACAGGGGAAAGAGCAGTACTTC.

CDR3 DNA: TGTGCCAGCAGTTCCCTGACAGGGGGAGGTCAGCCCCAGCATTTT. This gives the protein CASSSLTGGGQPQHF. V gene TRBV27 combines with J gene TRBJ1-5; 9 nucleotides align to TRBD1. Germline V gene data show CDR1 as MNHEY and CDR2 as SMNVEV (reference sequence). This CDR3 region has 15 residues. J gave up 6 bases and V 4 bases, and 7 bases lay outside the gene matches.

The CDR3 DNA follows: TGTGCCAGCTCCCCACTACTAGCGGGGGGGTTCTTTGAGCAGTTCTTC. Its protein product is CASSPLLAGGFFEQFF. The V call is TRBV27, the J call TRBJ2-1; 13 positions match TRBD2. CDR3 length: 16 residues. V gave up 8 bases and J gave up 9 bases; unmatched junction bases: 13. CDR1 and CDR2 from the germline V gene are MNHEY and SMNVEV (reference sequence).

This clone came up once. V usage is TRBV2 and J usage is TRBJ2-1, with D unresolved. Trimming removed 11 bases from V and 6 bases from J, with 20 bases in between. CDR1 and CDR2 (germline): SNHLY, FYNNEI. The CDR3 contains 14 residues. The CDR3 loop reads CAGRRAFTANEQFF. The CDR3 nucleotides read TGTGCCGGCCGTAGGGCGTTTACCGCCAATGAGCAGTTCTTC.

V usage is TRBV24-1 and J usage is TRBJ2-3; D may correspond to TRBD1 or TRBD2 (5 bases each). The V gene lost 7 bases and the J gene lost 6 bases, with 10 bases spanning the gap. The germline gives CDR1 KGHDR, CDR2 SFDVKD. This CDR3 has 12 amino acids. The CDR3 reads CATRGVGDTQYF. The CDR3, as DNA: TGTGCCACCAGGGGGGTCGGGGATACGCAGTATTTT.

The chain couples TRBV2 to TRBJ2-3; 12 nucleotides agree with TRBD2. The CDR3 consists of 17 residues. With 4 bases clipped from V and 1 base from J, the junction kept 6 bases outside the gene matches. Germline V CDR1 and CDR2: SNHLY, FYNNEI. CDR3 in amino acids: CASSGSGTSGRTDTQYF. As DNA, the CDR3 is TGTGCCAGCAGTGGATCCGGGACTAGCGGGCGCACAGATACGCAGTATTTT.

V and J are TRBV15 and TRBJ1-4; D is undetermined. The V gene lost 5 bases and the J gene lost 5 bases, with 15 bases spanning the gap. Germline V gene data show CDR1 as LNHNV and CDR2 as YYDKDF (reference sequence). The CDR3 length is 15 residues. CDR3 sequence: CATSWGGVANEKLFF. CDR3 in DNA: TGTGCCACCAGCTGGGGTGGGGTTGCGAATGAAAAACTGTTTTTT.

The chain carries TRBV3-1 (or the pseudogene TRBV3-2) and TRBJ2-3, with unresolved D. The germline CDR1 and CDR2 sequences are LGHDT and YNNKEL (reference sequence). This CDR3 is 15 amino acids long. Trimming removed 3 bases from V and 2 bases from J, with 12 bases in between. The CDR3 here is CASSQGGRYTDTQYF. The DNA for the CDR3 is TGTGCCAGCAGCCAGGGCGGAAGGTACACAGATACGCAGTATTTT.

The chain employs TRBV6-2 or TRBV6-3 and TRBJ2-1; unclear D gene. The CDR3 has 12 residues. Germline V lookup: CDR1 MNHEY, CDR2 SVGEGT. V lost 1 base and J lost 7, with 5 bases in between. Here the CDR3 DNA reads TGTGCCAGCAGTTACTTCTTGAATGAGCAGTTCTTC. Protein sequence: CASSYFLNEQFF.

V is TRBV19 and J is TRBJ2-1; D might be TRBD2 (6 bases). V was shortened by 5 bases and J by 1 base, with 12 bases between the two germline ends. The CDR3 is made up of 15 amino acids. The germline V gene has CDR1 LNHDA and CDR2 SQIVND (reference sequence). The CDR3 reads CASSPDAGSYNEQFF. The CDR3 region has the DNA TGTGCCAGTAGTCCCGACGCGGGGTCCTACAATGAGCAGTTCTTC.

V is TRBV28 and J is TRBJ1-2; weak D call: TRBD1 (5 bases). Per germline, CDR1 MDHEN and CDR2 SYDVKM. CDR3 length: 14 amino acids. The V gene lost 4 bases and the J gene lost 6 bases, with 15 bases spanning the gap. CDR3 sequence: CASSWGRGRDGYTF. CDR3 coding DNA: TGTGCCAGCAGTTGGGGCCGGGGCAGGGATGGCTACACCTTC.

The chain carries TRBV6-5 and TRBJ2-7, with D perhaps TRBD2 (7 bases). V dropped 6 bases and J dropped 2 bases, with 14 bases sitting between them. The germline CDR1 and CDR2 sequences are MNHEY and SVGAGI. This CDR3 is built from 14 residues. The CDR3 sequence is CASSRGAGAYEQYF. The CDR3, as DNA: TGTGCCAGCAGCCGGGGGGCAGGGGCCTACGAGCAGTACTTC.

This clone has only a few counts. This chain joins TRBV2 and TRBJ1-6; TRBD1 is a possible D gene (5 bases). Per germline, CDR1 SNHLY and CDR2 FYNNEI. The CDR3 runs 13 residues. V lost 7 bases and J lost 6, with 10 bases in between. The CDR3 bases are TGTGCCAGCAAGTTCCAGGGTAATTCACCCCTCCACTTT. This encodes CASKFQGNSPLHF.

This sequence joins TRBV6-4 and TRBJ2-3; 8 nucleotides agree with TRBD2. Trimming at V came to 3 bases and at J to 1 base, leaving 3 bases not matched to a gene. Germline lookup yields CDR1 MRHNA and CDR2 SNTAGT. This CDR3 comprises 15 residues. The CDR3 coding sequence is TGTGCCAGCAGTGATGGTAGCGGGGGCACAGATACGCAGTATTTT. Translated: CASSDGSGGTDTQYF.

The J gene is TRBJ1-4, the V gene TRBV7-8; maybe TRBD1 (6 bases). V was clipped by 2 bases and J by 0 bases, with 13 bases between them. This CDR3 spans 17 amino acids. Per the germline V gene, CDR1 is SGHVS and CDR2 is FQNEAQ. CDR3 DNA: TGTGCCAGCAGCTTATCCGGCAGGGGTCCAACTAATGAAAAACTGTTTTTT. Translating it yields CASSLSGRGPTNEKLFF.